This T cell receptor (beta chain) was profiled in a study of shared clonotypes between healthy human individuals. With 3 bases removed from V and 4 bases from J, the gap between germline ends came to 10 bases. The germline CDR1 and CDR2 sequences are SGHTA and FQGTGA. The CDR3 is 13 residues long. Naive CD8 cells were CD45RO-negative, positively selected for CCR7, excluding terminally differentiated effector memory CD45RA+ cells. This clone was observed a few times. Original analysis: From ImmunoSEQ came sequences covering only the junction and carrying no quality scores, so filtering differed. Produced via immunoSEQ multiplex PCR; TCRdb's table is partial and in-frame only. V and J calls and clone size are as listed in that table; D and trimming were resolved from the DNA. The table shows millions of clones, with about 95% occurring only once.

The sequenced material came from naive CD8+ T cells sorted from blood. The genes are TRBV7-3 and TRBJ2-7; D is unresolved. This receptor was identified in a man aged 18 to 29 in good health. CDR3 sequence: CASSLVDGYEQYF. The CDR3 nucleotides read TGTGCCAGCAGCTTGGTTGATGGGTACGAGCAGTACTTC.